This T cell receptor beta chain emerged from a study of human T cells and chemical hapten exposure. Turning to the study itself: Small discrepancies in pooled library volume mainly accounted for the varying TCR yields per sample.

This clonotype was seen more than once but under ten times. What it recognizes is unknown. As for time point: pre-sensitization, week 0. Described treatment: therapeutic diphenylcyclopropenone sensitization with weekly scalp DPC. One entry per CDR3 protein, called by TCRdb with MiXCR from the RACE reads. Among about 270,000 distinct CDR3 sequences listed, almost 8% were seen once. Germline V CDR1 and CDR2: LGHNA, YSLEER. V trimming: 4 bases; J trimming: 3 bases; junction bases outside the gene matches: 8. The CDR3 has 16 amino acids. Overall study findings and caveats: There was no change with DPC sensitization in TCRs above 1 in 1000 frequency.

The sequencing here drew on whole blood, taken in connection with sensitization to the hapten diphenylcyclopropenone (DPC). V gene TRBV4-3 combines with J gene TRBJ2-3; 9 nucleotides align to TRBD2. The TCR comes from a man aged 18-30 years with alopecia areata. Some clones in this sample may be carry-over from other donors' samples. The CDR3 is CASSPLRGGATDTQYF. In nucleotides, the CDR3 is TGCGCCAGCAGCCCGCTCCGCGGGGGGGCAACAGATACGCAGTATTTT.